This entry lists 30 T cell receptor beta chains sequenced from one sample in a study of blood T cell repertoires in COVID-19. Libraries were prepared by immunoSEQ multiplex PCR; TCRdb keeps only in-frame clonotypes and omits some of them. The profile covers hundreds of thousands of clones, with 70% to 90% appearing a single time and over 1% taken by the ten largest. Sequencing was carried out using peripheral blood. The receptors were gathered from a man aged 35-49 years with acute or convalescent COVID-19.

This clone was counted a single time. This rearrangement joins TRBV28 to TRBJ2-2; 9 bases agree with TRBD1. Germline V gene sequence: CDR1 MDHEN, CDR2 SYDVKM. The CDR3 length is 16 residues. J gave up 5 bases and V 5 bases, and 9 bases lay outside the gene matches. CDR3 in DNA: TGTGCCAGCAGTCAACAGGGGGCAGCCGAAACCGGGGAGCTGTTTTTT. It is translated as CASSQQGAAETGELFF.

This chain joins TRBV19 and TRBJ1-5, with a possible D match to TRBD1 (6 bases). Per the germline V gene, CDR1 is LNHDA and CDR2 is SQIVND (reference sequence). V lost 5 bases and J 5 bases, leaving 13 bases between the germline ends. The CDR3 is 14 amino acids. CDR3 sequence (DNA): TGTGCCAGTAGTGTCGGGACACCATATCAGCCCCAGCATTTT. Protein product: CASSVGTPYQPQHF.

The chain links TRBV7-9 to TRBJ1-1; TRBD1 might be the D (6 bases). Between the trimmed V and J ends, which lost 5 bases and 3 bases, there was a span of 13 bases. CDR3 length equals 14 residues. Germline V gene sequence: CDR1 SEHNR, CDR2 FQNEAQ (reference sequence). The CDR3 nucleotides read TGTGCCAGCAGCCAGGAAGGACAGTACACTGAAGCTTTCTTT. Its protein is CASSQEGQYTEAFF.

The chain recombines TRBV27 with TRBJ1-2, with D unresolved. V dropped 3 bases and J dropped 6 bases, with 11 bases sitting between them. This CDR3 is built from 13 residues. Germline CDR1 MNHEY, CDR2 SMNVEV (reference sequence). The CDR3 sequence: CASSFSVSNGYTF. Written as DNA, the CDR3 is TGTGCCAGCAGTTTCTCGGTATCCAATGGCTACACCTTC.

The V call is TRBV4-1, the J call TRBJ1-4, with 7 bases fitting TRBD1. The CDR3 is 15 amino acids. CDR1 MGHRA and CDR2 YSYEKL come from the germline V gene. With V trimmed by 4 bases and J by 8 bases, 10 bases remained unmatched. CDR3 region: CASSPQEGAKEKLFF. In DNA form, the CDR3 reads TGCGCCAGCAGCCCCCAGGAGGGGGCGAAGGAAAAACTGTTTTTT.

This rearrangement joins TRBV3-1 (or the pseudogene TRBV3-2) to TRBJ1-5, with D unclear. This CDR3 has 15 amino acids. The germline V gene encodes CDR1 LGHDT and CDR2 YNNKEL (reference sequence). V lost 4 bases and J lost 7, with 17 bases in between. Here the CDR3 DNA reads TGTGCCAGCAGCCCCGGTTTGAGGGTCGGCCAGCCCCAGCATTTT. It specifies CASSPGLRVGQPQHF.

The chain joins TRBV27 to TRBJ1-2, with 9 bases fitting TRBD1. J gave up 8 bases and V 5 bases, and 12 bases lay outside the gene matches. The germline gives CDR1 MNHEY, CDR2 SMNVEV (reference sequence). The CDR3 consists of 15 residues. The CDR3 region is CASSTAGTGISGYTF. The CDR3 DNA reads as TGTGCCAGCAGTACAGCCGGGACAGGGATATCAGGCTACACCTTC.

This chain uses TRBV28 with TRBJ2-1, with TRBD1 identical over 8 bases. This CDR3 contains 16 residues. After removal of 5 bases from V and 4 bases from J, the junction contained 10 bases not matched to a gene. CDR1 and CDR2 from the germline V gene are MDHEN and SYDVKM. The CDR3 nucleotides are TGTGCCAGCAGTCCCGTGGTAGGACAGGGATACAATGAGCAGTTCTTC. Protein product: CASSPVVGQGYNEQFF.

A single count supports this clone. The V gene is TRBV14, the J gene TRBJ2-3, with a possible D match to TRBD2 (6 bases). Germline V lookup: CDR1 SGHDN, CDR2 FVKESK. With 4 bases removed from V and 0 bases from J, the gap between germline ends came to 14 bases. This CDR3 has 16 amino acids. CDR3 residues: CASSRLSGASTDTQYF. CDR3 coding DNA: TGTGCCAGCAGCCGACTTAGCGGAGCTAGCACAGATACGCAGTATTTT.

The rearrangement uses TRBV28 and TRBJ2-7, with TRBD2 matching over 7 bases. Germline-derived CDR1 and CDR2 are MDHEN and SYDVKM. V was pared by 3 bases and J by 1 base, with 3 bases of the junction left unmatched. The CDR3 extends over 14 amino acids. CDR3 residues: CASSFGGGSYEQYF. CDR3 in DNA: TGTGCCAGCAGTTTCGGCGGGGGATCCTACGAGCAGTACTTC.

This chain uses TRBV6-5 with TRBJ1-2; D is possibly TRBD1 (6 bases). The V end lost 5 bases, the J end lost 8 bases, and 15 bases lay between the germline ends. Germline V CDR1 and CDR2: MNHEY, SVGAGI. There are 13 residues in the CDR3. The CDR3 DNA follows: TGTGCCAGCAGTCTGGACAGAAAGATGGGCTACACCTTC. This codes for CASSLDRKMGYTF.

Regarding this clone: Other DNA sequences in this sample translate to the same CDR3. This sequence joins TRBV27 and TRBJ1-2, with TRBD1 matching 8 bases. Germline V gene sequence: CDR1 MNHEY, CDR2 SMNVEV (reference sequence). This CDR3 is 13 amino acids long. After removal of 2 bases from V and 7 bases from J, the junction contained 3 bases not matched to a gene. DNA of the CDR3: TGTGCCAGCAGTTTACAGGGGGCAAGTGGCTACACCTTC. Residues: CASSLQGASGYTF.

This clone appeared once. J is TRBJ2-7 and V is TRBV27; perhaps TRBD2 as D (7 bases). The germline V gene has CDR1 MNHEY and CDR2 SMNVEV (reference sequence). Trimming removed 2 bases at V and 2 bases at J, with 16 bases between. This CDR3 has 16 amino acids. The CDR3 nucleotides are TGTGCCAGCAGTTTAAAGGGGGGGGTTTTAACCTACGAGCAGTACTTC. Its translation: CASSLKGGVLTYEQYF.

The chain links TRBV27 to TRBJ1-3; the D is unclear. Trimming shortened V by 2 bases and J by 2 bases, and 13 bases separated the two germline ends. The CDR3 is made up of 16 amino acids. Germline V gene data show CDR1 as MNHEY and CDR2 as SMNVEV (reference sequence). CDR3 protein: CASSLRGLGAGNTIYF. In DNA form, the CDR3 reads TGTGCCAGCAGTTTAAGAGGTCTCGGGGCTGGAAACACCATATATTTT.

Points on this clone: This may be a read error, as it is one base from a much larger clone. Other DNA sequences within the sample encode an identical CDR3. The chain recombines TRBV14 with TRBJ2-7, with D perhaps matching TRBD2 (6 bases). This CDR3 comprises 14 residues. The V gene lost 4 bases and the J gene lost 4 bases, with 14 bases spanning the gap. Germline assignment: CDR1 SGHDN and CDR2 FVKESK. CDR3 DNA sequence: TGTGCCAGCAGCCTTTCGGGGGAGGCATACGAGCAGTACTTC. It yields the protein CASSLSGEAYEQYF.

Worth noting for this clone: Germline is not matched at one junction end, which may reflect a read error. The chain carries TRBV5-1 and TRBJ2-1, with 7 bases matching TRBD2. CDR3 size: 17 residues. Germline-derived CDR1 and CDR2 are SGHRS and YFSETQ. The CDR3 DNA reads as TGCGCCAGCAGCTCCCAAAAAATAGGACTAGATTACAGTGAGCAGTTCTTC. Protein sequence: CASSSQKIGLDYSEQFF.

The genes are TRBV3-1 (or the pseudogene TRBV3-2) and TRBJ1-3; 9 nucleotides align to TRBD1. The germline V gene encodes CDR1 LGHDT and CDR2 YNNKEL (reference sequence). The CDR3 has 16 amino acids. The V gene end was trimmed by 4 bases and the J gene end by 3 bases; junction bases not matched to a gene: 7. CDR3 coding DNA: TGTGCCAGCAGCCTTCGGGACAGGGAGTTTGGAAACACCATATATTTT. Translated, it gives CASSLRDREFGNTIYF.

The chain uses TRBV14 and TRBJ1-1; no definite D call. V lost 4 bases and J 8 bases, leaving 11 bases between the germline ends. CDR3 length: 12 residues. Per germline, CDR1 SGHDN and CDR2 FVKESK. The CDR3 nucleotides read TGTGCCAGCAGCCTCACGGGGAGGGAAGCTTTCTTT. Its translation: CASSLTGREAFF.

This clone was counted once. The chain couples TRBV27 to TRBJ2-5, with TRBD1 identical over 8 bases. Germline V gene data show CDR1 as MNHEY and CDR2 as SMNVEV (reference sequence). V was pared by 5 bases and J by 9 bases, with 14 bases of the junction left unmatched. The CDR3 sequence is 15 residues long. CDR3: CASSRGTGWGWPQYF. CDR3 coding DNA: TGTGCCAGCAGTCGAGGGACAGGCTGGGGGTGGCCCCAGTACTTC.

This clone is a singleton in its sample. The chain has TRBV5-1 and TRBJ1-3; D perhaps matches TRBD1 (5 bases). CDR1 is SGHRS and CDR2 is YFSETQ in the germline V gene. The V gene lost 4 bases and the J gene lost 4 bases, with 12 bases spanning the gap. This CDR3 spans 14 amino acids. The CDR3: CASSPGETGNTIYF. For the CDR3, the DNA is TGCGCCAGCAGCCCGGGGGAAACCGGAAACACCATATATTTT.

J is TRBJ1-5 and V is TRBV30, with a possible D match to TRBD1 (5 bases). The germline V gene encodes CDR1 GTSNPN and CDR2 SVGIG (reference sequence). V shed 3 bases and J shed 2 bases, with 17 bases lying between them. CDR3 length: 16 residues. CDR3 in amino acids: CAWRGGTPLGNQPQHF. The CDR3 DNA reads as TGTGCCTGGAGGGGCGGGACTCCCCTTGGCAATCAGCCCCAGCATTTT.

This clone was picked up many times. The gene calls are TRBV7-2 and TRBJ1-5; 11 nucleotides match TRBD1. Germline CDR1 SGHTA, CDR2 FQGNSA. Trimming at V came to 3 bases and at J to 6 bases, leaving 1 base not matched to a gene. The CDR3 sequence is 14 residues long. This CDR3 is CASSFGTGGQPQHF. The CDR3 DNA reads as TGTGCCAGCAGCTTCGGGACAGGGGGTCAGCCCCAGCATTTT.

This chain joins TRBV29-1 and TRBJ1-1; weak D call: TRBD1 (6 bases). Per the germline V gene, CDR1 is SQVTM and CDR2 is ANQGSEA. The CDR3 spans 14 residues. The germline V and J ends were trimmed by 6 bases and 0 bases, with 14 bases remaining between them. CDR3 bases: TGCAGCGTCCCGGGGCCAGGGGTGAACACTGAAGCTTTCTTT. Its translation is CSVPGPGVNTEAFF.

The chain employs TRBV4-1 and TRBJ2-1; 7 nucleotides agree with TRBD1. CDR3 length: 15 amino acids. The germline gives CDR1 MGHRA, CDR2 YSYEKL. Trimming removed 8 bases from V and 6 bases from J; junction bases left unmatched: 13. This CDR3 is CASQPGVGTVNEQFF. The CDR3 nucleotides are TGCGCCAGCCAGCCAGGCGTCGGGACAGTCAATGAGCAGTTCTTC.

The chain couples TRBV19 to TRBJ2-6; the D gene is possibly TRBD1 (6 bases). The CDR3 is made up of 15 amino acids. The V end was cut by 8 bases, the J end by 2 bases, with 13 bases between. Germline V gene data show CDR1 as LNHDA and CDR2 as SQIVND (reference sequence). CDR3 amino acids: CASEETGAGANVLTF. DNA of the CDR3: TGTGCCAGTGAGGAGACAGGCGCTGGGGCCAACGTCCTGACTTTC.

J is TRBJ2-1 and V is TRBV29-1; TRBD2 matches at 7 bases. Germline V gene sequence: CDR1 SQVTM, CDR2 ANQGSEA. The CDR3 has 12 residues. V was clipped by 4 bases and J by 7 bases; unmatched bases: 4. CDR3 sequence reads: CSVGLAVNEQFF. The CDR3 DNA is TGCAGCGTTGGCCTAGCGGTAAATGAGCAGTTCTTC.

The rearrangement uses TRBV25-1 and TRBJ2-5, with D possibly TRBD2 on 5 matching bases. Between the trimmed V and J ends, which lost 2 bases and 4 bases, there was a span of 14 bases. The CDR3 is 15 residues long. The germline V gene encodes CDR1 MGHDK and CDR2 SYGVNS. The CDR3 DNA reads TGTGCCAGCAGTGAAATCGGGGAGAGATCAGAGACCCAGTACTTC. This translates into CASSEIGERSETQYF.

This clone has only one observation. V and J are TRBV23-1 and TRBJ2-5; D possibly corresponds to TRBD1 (6 bases). TRBV23-1 is an ORF, with its function uncertain. Trimming stripped 3 bases from V and 4 bases from J, with 15 bases between. CDR3 length: 15 residues. CDR3 residues: CASSHYRVAGETQYF. The CDR3 DNA is TGCGCCAGCAGTCACTACAGGGTCGCGGGAGAGACCCAGTACTTC.

Comments on this clone: A read error may produce the germline difference seen at one junction end. The chain links TRBV6-1 to TRBJ1-5; D uncertain. The germline CDR1 and CDR2 sequences are MNHNS and SASEGT. The CDR3 totals 13 residues. The DNA of the CDR3 is TGTGCCAGCAGCGAAGACGGGAATCAGCCCCAGCATTTT. Its translation is CASSEDGNQPQHF.

V usage is TRBV4-2 and J usage is TRBJ1-2, with TRBD1 as a possible D gene (5 bases). The CDR3 runs 14 residues. Germline V gene data show CDR1 as LGHNA and CDR2 as YNFKEQ. The V end was cut by 4 bases, the J end by 2 bases, with 11 bases between. In DNA, the CDR3 is TGTGCCAGCAGCCCCCAGACAGACAACTATGGCTACACCTTC. It encodes CASSPQTDNYGYTF.